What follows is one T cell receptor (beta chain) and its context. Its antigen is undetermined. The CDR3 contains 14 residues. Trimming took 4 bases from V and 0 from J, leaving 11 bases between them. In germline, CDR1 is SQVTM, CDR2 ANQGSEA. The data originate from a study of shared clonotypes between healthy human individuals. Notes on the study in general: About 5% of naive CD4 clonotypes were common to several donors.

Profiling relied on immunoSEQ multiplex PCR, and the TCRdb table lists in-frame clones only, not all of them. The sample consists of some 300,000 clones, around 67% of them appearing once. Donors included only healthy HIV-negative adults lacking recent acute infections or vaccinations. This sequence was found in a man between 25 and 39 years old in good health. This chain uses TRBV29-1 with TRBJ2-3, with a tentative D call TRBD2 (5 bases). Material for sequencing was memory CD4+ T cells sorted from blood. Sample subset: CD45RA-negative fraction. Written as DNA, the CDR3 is TGCAGCGTTGTCGGGATAATAAGCACAGATACGCAGTATTTT. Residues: CSVVGIISTDTQYF.